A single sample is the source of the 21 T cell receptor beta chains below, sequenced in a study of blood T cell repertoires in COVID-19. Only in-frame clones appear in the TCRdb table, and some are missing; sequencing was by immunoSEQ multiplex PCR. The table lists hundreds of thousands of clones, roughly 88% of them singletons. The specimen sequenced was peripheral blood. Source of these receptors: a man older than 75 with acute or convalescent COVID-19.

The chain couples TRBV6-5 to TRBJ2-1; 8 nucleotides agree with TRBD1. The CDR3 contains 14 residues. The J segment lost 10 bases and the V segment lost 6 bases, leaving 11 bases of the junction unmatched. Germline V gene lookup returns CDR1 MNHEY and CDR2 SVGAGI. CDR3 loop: CASSEDRARREQFF. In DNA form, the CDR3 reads TGTGCCAGCAGCGAGGACAGGGCCCGCCGGGAGCAGTTCTTC.

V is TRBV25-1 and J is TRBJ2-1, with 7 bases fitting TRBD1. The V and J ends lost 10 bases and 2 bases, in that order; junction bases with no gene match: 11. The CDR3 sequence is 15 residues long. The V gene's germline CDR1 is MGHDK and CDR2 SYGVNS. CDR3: CATDFTGAPYNEQFF. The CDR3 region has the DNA TGTGCCACTGATTTCACAGGGGCCCCCTACAATGAGCAGTTCTTC.

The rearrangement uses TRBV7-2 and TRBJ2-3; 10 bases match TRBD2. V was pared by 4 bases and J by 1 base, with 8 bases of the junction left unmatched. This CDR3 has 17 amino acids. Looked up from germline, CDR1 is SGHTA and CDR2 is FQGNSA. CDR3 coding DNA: TGTGCCAGCAGCTACCTTCCCACTAGCGGGGGCACAGATACGCAGTATTTT. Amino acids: CASSYLPTSGGTDTQYF.

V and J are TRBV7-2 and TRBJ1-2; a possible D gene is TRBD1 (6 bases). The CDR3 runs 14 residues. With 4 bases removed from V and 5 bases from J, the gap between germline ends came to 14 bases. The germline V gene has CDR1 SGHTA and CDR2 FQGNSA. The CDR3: CASSSSRGAYGYTF. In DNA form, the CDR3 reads TGTGCCAGCAGCTCTTCTCGGGGGGCTTATGGCTACACCTTC.

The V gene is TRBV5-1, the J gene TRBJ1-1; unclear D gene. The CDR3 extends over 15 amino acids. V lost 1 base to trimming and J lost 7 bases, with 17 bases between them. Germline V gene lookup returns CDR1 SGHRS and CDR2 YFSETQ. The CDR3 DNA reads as TGCGCCAGCAGCTTGCAAGCGGCGGGGATCAATGAAGCTTTCTTT. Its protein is CASSLQAAGINEAFF.

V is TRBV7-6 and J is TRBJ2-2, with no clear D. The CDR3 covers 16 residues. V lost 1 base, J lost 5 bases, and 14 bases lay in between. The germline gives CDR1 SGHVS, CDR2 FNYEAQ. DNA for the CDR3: TGTGCCAGCAGCTTAGGGGCCCCTGGTGGGACCGGGGAGCTGTTTTTT. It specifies CASSLGAPGGTGELFF.

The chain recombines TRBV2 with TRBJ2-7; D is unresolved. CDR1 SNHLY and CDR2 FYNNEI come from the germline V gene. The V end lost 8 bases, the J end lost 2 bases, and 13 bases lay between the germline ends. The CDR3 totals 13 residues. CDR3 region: CASRGGTAYEQYF. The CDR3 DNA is TGTGCCAGCCGAGGCGGCACCGCCTACGAGCAGTACTTC.

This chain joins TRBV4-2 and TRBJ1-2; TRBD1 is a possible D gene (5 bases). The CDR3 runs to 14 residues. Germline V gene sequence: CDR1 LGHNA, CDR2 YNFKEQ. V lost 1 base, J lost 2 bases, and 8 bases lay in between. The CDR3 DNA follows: TGTGCCAGCAGCCAAGCCAGGGCCAACTATGGCTACACCTTC. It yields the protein CASSQARANYGYTF.

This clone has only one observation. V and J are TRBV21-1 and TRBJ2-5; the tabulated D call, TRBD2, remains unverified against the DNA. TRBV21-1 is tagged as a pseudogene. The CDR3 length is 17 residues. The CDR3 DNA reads TGTGCCAGCAGCCCCACTACGGCGACTAGCGGGATGAAGACCCAGTACTTC. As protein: CASSPTTATSGMKTQYF.

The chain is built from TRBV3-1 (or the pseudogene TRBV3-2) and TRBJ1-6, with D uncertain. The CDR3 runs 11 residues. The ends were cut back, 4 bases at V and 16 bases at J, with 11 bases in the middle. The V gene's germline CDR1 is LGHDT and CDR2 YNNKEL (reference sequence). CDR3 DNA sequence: TGTGCCAGCAGCCCGGGCACTAGACTCCACTTT. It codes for CASSPGTRLHF.

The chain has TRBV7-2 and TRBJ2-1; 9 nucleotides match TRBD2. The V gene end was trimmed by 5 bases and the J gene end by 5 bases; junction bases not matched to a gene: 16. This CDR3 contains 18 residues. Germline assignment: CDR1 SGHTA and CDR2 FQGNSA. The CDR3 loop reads CASSRQVGGRGGNNEQFF. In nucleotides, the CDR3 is TGTGCCAGCAGCAGACAGGTCGGCGGGAGGGGCGGGAACAATGAGCAGTTCTTC.

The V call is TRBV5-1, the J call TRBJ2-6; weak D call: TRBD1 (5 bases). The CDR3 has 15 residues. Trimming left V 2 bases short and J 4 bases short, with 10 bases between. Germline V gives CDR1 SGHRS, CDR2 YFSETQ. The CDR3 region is CASSLQVSGANVLTF. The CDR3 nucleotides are TGCGCCAGCAGCTTACAGGTCTCAGGGGCCAACGTCCTGACTTTC.

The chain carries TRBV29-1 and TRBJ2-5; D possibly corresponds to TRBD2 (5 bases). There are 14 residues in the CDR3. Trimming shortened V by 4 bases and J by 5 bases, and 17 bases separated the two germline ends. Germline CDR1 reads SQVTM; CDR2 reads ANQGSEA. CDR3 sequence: CSVGLTTGVETQYF. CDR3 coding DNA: TGCAGCGTTGGACTGACTACTGGAGTGGAGACCCAGTACTTC.

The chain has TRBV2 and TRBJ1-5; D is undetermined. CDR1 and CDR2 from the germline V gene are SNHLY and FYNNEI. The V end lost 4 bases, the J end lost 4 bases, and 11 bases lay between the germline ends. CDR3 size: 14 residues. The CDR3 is CASSAAYSNQPQHF. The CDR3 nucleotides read TGTGCCAGCAGTGCGGCTTACAGTAATCAGCCCCAGCATTTT.

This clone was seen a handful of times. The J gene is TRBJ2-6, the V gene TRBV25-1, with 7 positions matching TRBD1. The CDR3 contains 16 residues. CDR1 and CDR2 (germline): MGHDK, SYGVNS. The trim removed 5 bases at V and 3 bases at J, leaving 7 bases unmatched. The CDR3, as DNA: TGTGCCAGCAGTATCAACAGGGGTAGTGGGGCCAACGTCCTGACTTTC. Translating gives CASSINRGSGANVLTF.

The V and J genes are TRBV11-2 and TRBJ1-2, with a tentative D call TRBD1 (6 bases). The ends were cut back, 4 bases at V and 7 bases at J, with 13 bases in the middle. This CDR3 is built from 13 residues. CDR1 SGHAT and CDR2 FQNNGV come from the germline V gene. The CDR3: CASSSTGIGGYTF. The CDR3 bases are TGTGCCAGCAGCTCGACAGGAATTGGTGGCTACACCTTC.

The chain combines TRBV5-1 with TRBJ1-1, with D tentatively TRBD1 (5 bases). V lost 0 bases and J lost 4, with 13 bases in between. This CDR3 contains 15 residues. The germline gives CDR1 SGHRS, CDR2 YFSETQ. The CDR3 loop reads CASSLDRGLSTEAFF. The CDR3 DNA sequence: TGCGCCAGCAGCTTGGACCGGGGACTGAGCACTGAAGCTTTCTTT.

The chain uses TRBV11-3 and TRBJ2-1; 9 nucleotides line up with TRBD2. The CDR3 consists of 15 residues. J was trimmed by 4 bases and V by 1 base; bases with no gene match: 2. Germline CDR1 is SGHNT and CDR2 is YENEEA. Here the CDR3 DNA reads TGTGCCAGCAGCTTAGGAGCGGGGGGTTACAATGAGCAGTTCTTC. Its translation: CASSLGAGGYNEQFF.

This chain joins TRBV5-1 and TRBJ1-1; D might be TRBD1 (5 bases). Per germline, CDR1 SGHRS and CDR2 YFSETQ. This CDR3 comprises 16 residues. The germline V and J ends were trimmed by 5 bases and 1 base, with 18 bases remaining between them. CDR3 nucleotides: TGCGCCAGCAGACAAGCGCAGAGCAGGGCGAACACTGAAGCTTTCTTT. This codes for CASRQAQSRANTEAFF.

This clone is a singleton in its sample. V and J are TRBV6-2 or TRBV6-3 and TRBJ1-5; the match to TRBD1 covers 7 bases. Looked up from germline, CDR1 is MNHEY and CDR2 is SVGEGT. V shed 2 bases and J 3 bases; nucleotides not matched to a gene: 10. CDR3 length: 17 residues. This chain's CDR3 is CASSYNLARGINQPQHF. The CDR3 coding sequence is TGTGCCAGCAGTTACAACCTGGCCAGGGGGATCAATCAGCCCCAGCATTTT.

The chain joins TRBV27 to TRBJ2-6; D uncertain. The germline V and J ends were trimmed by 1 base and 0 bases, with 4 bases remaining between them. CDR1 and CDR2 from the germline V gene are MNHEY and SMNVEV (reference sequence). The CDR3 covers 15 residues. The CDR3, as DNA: TGTGCCAGCAGTTTATGGCTCTCTGGGGCCAACGTCCTGACTTTC. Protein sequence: CASSLWLSGANVLTF. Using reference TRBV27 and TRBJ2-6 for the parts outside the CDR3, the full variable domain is EAQVTQNPRYLITVTGKKLTVTCSQNMNHEYMSWYRQDPGLGLRQIYYSMNVEVTDKGDVPEGYKVSRKEKRNFPLILESPSPNQTSLYFCASSLWLSGANVLTFGAGSRLTVL.